One and the same sample provided the 18 T cell receptor beta chains below, sequenced in a study of shared clonotypes between healthy human individuals. Clones were read by immunoSEQ multiplex PCR, and TCRdb kept only the in-frame ones, dropping some. Among about 2 million clones listed, around 95% were seen once. Sequencing used naive CD4+ T cells sorted from blood. Stated subset: CD45RA+ positively selected. Receptors were obtained from a young man in good health.

This clone was observed once. The rearrangement links TRBV11-2 to TRBJ2-7; the D gene could be TRBD1 or TRBD2 (5 bases each). The CDR3 sequence is 11 residues long. Germline CDR1 and CDR2: SGHAT and FQNNGV. Trimming pared 6 bases from V and 4 bases from J, leaving 7 bases between. CDR3 protein: CASRGRYEQYF. The CDR3 DNA reads TGTGCCAGCAGGGGACGGTACGAGCAGTACTTC. Full variable domain (missing parts from reference TRBV11-2 and TRBJ2-7): EAGVAQSPRYKIIEKRQSVAFWCNPISGHATLYWYQQILGQGPKLLIQFQNNGVVDDSQLPKDRFSAERLKGVDSTLKIQPAKLEDSAVYLCASRGRYEQYFGPGTRLTVT.

This clone was found once. V is TRBV27 and J is TRBJ2-7, with 12 bases lining up with TRBD1. CDR3 length: 14 residues. The V segment lost 7 bases and the J segment 8 bases; nucleotides outside the gene matches: 9. Germline V gives CDR1 MNHEY, CDR2 SMNVEV (reference sequence). The CDR3 spells CASTSGQGARKQYF. The CDR3 bases are TGTGCCAGCACTTCGGGACAGGGGGCACGTAAGCAGTACTTC.

This clone was counted once. This chain uses TRBV19 with TRBJ2-7; 7 bases line up with TRBD1. The ends lost 5 bases at V and 2 bases at J; junction bases unmatched: 9. Germline CDR1 is LNHDA and CDR2 is SQIVND (reference sequence). This CDR3 has 15 residues. The CDR3 reads CASSLRPTGTYEQYF. The CDR3 DNA sequence: TGTGCCAGTAGTCTCCGCCCGACAGGGACCTACGAGCAGTACTTC.

The genes are TRBV9 and TRBJ2-7; TRBD1 is a possible D gene (6 bases). The V gene's germline CDR1 is SGDLS and CDR2 YYNGEE. The CDR3 totals 14 residues. V lost 4 bases to trimming and J lost 2 bases, with 13 bases between them. CDR3 in DNA: TGTGCCAGCAGCTCTACAGGGAAACCCTACGAGCAGTACTTC. Translated: CASSSTGKPYEQYF. The variable domain in full, completed from reference TRBV9 and TRBJ2-7, reads DSGVTQTPKHLITATGQRVTLRCSPRSGDLSVYWYQQSLDQGLQFLIQYYNGEERAKGNILERFSAQQFPDLHSELNLSSLELGDSALYFCASSSTGKPYEQYFGPGTRLTVT.

The V and J genes are TRBV5-4 and TRBJ2-6; the D gene is possibly TRBD1 (5 bases). V was clipped by 3 bases and J by 0 bases, with 10 bases between them. Germline V gene sequence: CDR1 SGHNT, CDR2 YYREEE (reference sequence). This CDR3 contains 16 residues. CDR3 nucleotides: TGTGCCAGCAGCTACAGGATAGCCTCTGGGGCCAACGTCCTGACTTTC. It translates to CASSYRIASGANVLTF.

The chain recombines TRBV7-8 with TRBJ2-7; TRBD1 or TRBD2 may be the D gene (6 bases each). Deletions cut 1 base from V and 7 bases from J, with 17 bases between. This CDR3 has 15 amino acids. Germline assignment: CDR1 SGHVS and CDR2 FQNEAQ. CDR3 DNA sequence: TGTGCCAGCAGCTTAGAGGGGGGCCCTTTTGGGGAGCAGTACTTC. This codes for CASSLEGGPFGEQYF.

The chain couples TRBV7-8 to TRBJ1-2, with D perhaps matching TRBD1 (6 bases). The germline CDR1 and CDR2 sequences are SGHVS and FQNEAQ. With 0 bases removed from V and 8 bases from J, the gap between germline ends came to 19 bases. The CDR3 has 16 residues. The CDR3, as DNA: TGTGCCAGCAGCTTAGCAACAGGGCAGTACTATGGCGGCTACACCTTC. Its protein product is CASSLATGQYYGGYTF.

The chain uses TRBV11-2 and TRBJ2-3, with TRBD2 matching 11 bases. Trimming took 5 bases from V and 8 from J; bases not matched to a gene: 18. The germline CDR1 and CDR2 sequences are SGHAT and FQNNGV. There are 18 residues in the CDR3. The CDR3 region is CASSQLAGATSIRGTQYF. CDR3 DNA sequence: TGTGCCAGCAGCCAACTAGCGGGAGCGACTAGCATTCGGGGTACGCAGTATTTT.

Details on this clone: It may be a read error: a sequence one base away is much more abundant. V is TRBV2 and J is TRBJ1-4; D possibly corresponds to TRBD1 (5 bases). CDR3 length: 15 residues. Trimming removed 5 bases from V and 6 bases from J, with 16 bases in between. Germline CDR1 is SNHLY and CDR2 is FYNNEI. For the CDR3, the DNA is TGTGCCAGCAGTATTCCATCCGGGACCCATGAAAAACTGTTTTTT. Translating gives CASSIPSGTHEKLFF. The full variable domain, in which reference TRBV2 and TRBJ1-4 provide the parts outside the CDR3, is EPEVTQTPSHQVTQMGQEVILRCVPISNHLYFYWYRQILGQKVEFLVSFYNNEISEKSEIFDDQFSVERPDGSNFTLKIRSTKLEDSAMYFCASSIPSGTHEKLFFGSGTQLSVL.

The chain links TRBV15 to TRBJ2-2, with 11 nucleotides matching TRBD2. The J segment lost 4 bases and the V segment lost 7 bases, leaving 5 bases of the junction unmatched. The germline V gene has CDR1 LNHNV and CDR2 YYDKDF (reference sequence). CDR3 size: 15 residues. The CDR3 DNA reads as TGTGCCACCACTCCGACTAGCGGGACCACCGGGGAGCTGTTTTTT. Protein sequence: CATTPTSGTTGELFF. The complete variable domain, with remaining parts taken from reference TRBV15 and TRBJ2-2, reads DAMVIQNPRYQVTQFGKPVTLSCSQTLNHNVMYWYQQKSSQAPKLLFHYYDKDFNNEADTPDNFQSRRPNTSFCFLDIRSPGLGDTAMYLCATTPTSGTTGELFFGEGSRLTVL.

This clone was picked up one time. The rearrangement links TRBV18 to TRBJ2-5, with D unresolved. Per the germline V gene, CDR1 is KGHSH and CDR2 is LQKENI. The CDR3 is 11 residues long. V lost 5 bases to trimming and J lost 5 bases, with 6 bases between them. CDR3 bases: TGTGCCAGCTCAATGCGCGAGACCCAGTACTTC. Protein product: CASSMRETQYF.

J is TRBJ1-2 and V is TRBV9; TRBD1 is a possible D gene (6 bases). The CDR3 contains 16 residues. CDR1 SGDLS and CDR2 YYNGEE come from the germline V gene. V lost 3 bases, J lost 3 bases, and 18 bases lay in between. The CDR3 DNA reads as TGTGCCAGCAGCGCGAGCGTTGGGGCAGGGGACTATGGCTACACCTTC. Its protein is CASSASVGAGDYGYTF. The whole variable domain, remainder taken from reference TRBV9 and TRBJ1-2, is DSGVTQTPKHLITATGQRVTLRCSPRSGDLSVYWYQQSLDQGLQFLIQYYNGEERAKGNILERFSAQQFPDLHSELNLSSLELGDSALYFCASSASVGAGDYGYTFGSGTRLTVV.

This sequence joins TRBV2 and TRBJ1-5; D is unclear. The CDR3 covers 14 residues. Trimming shortened V by 7 bases and J by 2 bases, and 12 bases separated the two germline ends. Germline V gives CDR1 SNHLY, CDR2 FYNNEI. CDR3 in DNA: TGTGCCAGCACTGGGATGGATGGCAATCAGCCCCAGCATTTT. It is translated as CASTGMDGNQPQHF.

The V call is TRBV5-1, the J call TRBJ2-1; D tentatively reads TRBD1 or TRBD2 (5 bases each). The CDR3 loop spans 11 amino acids. V was trimmed by 0 bases and J by 13 bases, leaving 8 bases between them. Looked up from germline, CDR1 is SGHRS and CDR2 is YFSETQ. Here the CDR3 reads CASSLEGPQFF. The CDR3 region has the DNA TGCGCCAGCAGCTTGGAGGGACCACAGTTCTTC.

V and J are TRBV30 and TRBJ1-1; a weak D match, TRBD1 (5 bases). Trimming removed 1 base at V and 0 bases at J, with 12 bases between. The CDR3 has 15 residues. CDR1 is GTSNPN, CDR2 SVGIG, per germline (reference sequence). The CDR3 protein is CAWSARQNLNTEAFF. For the CDR3, the DNA is TGTGCCTGGAGTGCCCGACAGAATTTGAACACTGAAGCTTTCTTT.

The V and J genes are TRBV2 and TRBJ1-2; 12 positions match TRBD1. Looked up from germline, CDR1 is SNHLY and CDR2 is FYNNEI. The CDR3 contains 14 residues. The V segment lost 10 bases and the J segment 8 bases; nucleotides outside the gene matches: 11. In DNA form, the CDR3 reads TGTGCCATAGCCGGGACAGGGGGCATTGGAGGCTACACCTTC. Protein product: CAIAGTGGIGGYTF.

A single count supports this clone. This same CDR3 is encoded by further DNA sequences in the sample. The V gene is TRBV5-1, the J gene TRBJ2-5; D unclear. Germline V gene data show CDR1 as SGHRS and CDR2 as YFSETQ. With 4 bases removed from V and 2 bases from J, the gap between germline ends came to 3 bases. The length of the CDR3 is 11 residues. The CDR3 protein is CASSRQETQYF. The CDR3, as DNA: TGCGCCAGCAGCAGACAAGAGACCCAGTACTTC.

The gene calls are TRBV5-1 and TRBJ2-7; D remains unclear. The CDR3 extends over 14 amino acids. From germline, CDR1 is SGHRS and CDR2 YFSETQ. V was trimmed by 0 bases and J by 0 bases, leaving 7 bases between them. The CDR3 here is CASSLEQFSYEQYF. CDR3 nucleotide sequence: TGCGCCAGCAGCTTGGAACAGTTCTCCTACGAGCAGTACTTC.